A single sample is the source of the 24 T cell receptor beta chains below, sequenced in a study of T cells in Graves' hyperthyroidism and ophthalmopathy. TCR beta CDR3 region amplification was performed from RNA transcripts. During a first-round RT-PCR of the TCR CDR3, the HTBI primer set was used. MiXCR was run by TCRdb on the multiplex PCR reads, yielding one entry per CDR3 protein. The sample lists under 300,000 distinct CDR3 sequences, approximately 14% occurring once. The sample was blood. All receptors come from a woman aged 35 to 49 with Graves' hyperthyroidism that later progressed to Graves' ophthalmopathy.

This clonotype was picked up many times. The chain joins TRBV27 to TRBJ1-2; TRBD1 is a possible D gene (6 bases). Per the germline V gene, CDR1 is MNHEY and CDR2 is SMNVEV (reference sequence). This CDR3 is built from 13 residues. V dropped 0 bases and J dropped 7 bases, with 9 bases sitting between them. As DNA, the CDR3 is TGTGCCAGCAGTTTATCCGCAGGGGTTGGCTACACCTTC. This sequence encodes CASSLSAGVGYTF.

As for this clonotype: A much larger clone differs by one base, so this may be a read error. CDR3 DNA: TGCGCCAGCAGCCTTCCCTTTCAGGACCAGAACACTGAAGCTTTCTTT. It encodes CASSLPFQDQNTEAFF. V gene TRBV5-1 combines with J gene TRBJ1-1; D unresolved. There are 16 residues in the CDR3. Trimming took off 4 bases at V and 1 base at J, with 17 bases between the two ends. Germline lookup yields CDR1 SGHRS and CDR2 YFSETQ.

The gene calls are TRBV4-1 and TRBJ2-7, with D perhaps matching TRBD1 (5 bases). CDR1 is MGHRA, CDR2 YSYEKL, per germline. The CDR3 has 15 residues. Deletions cut 1 base from V and 3 bases from J, with 13 bases between. The CDR3 reads CASSQVSLGHYEQYF. DNA for the CDR3: TGCGCCAGCAGCCAAGTTTCCCTGGGGCACTACGAGCAGTACTTC.

This clonotype came up many times. The rearrangement uses TRBV18 and TRBJ2-7; 11 bases line up with TRBD2. CDR3 length: 18 residues. V gave up 3 bases and J gave up 5 bases; unmatched junction bases: 15. Germline CDR1 and CDR2: KGHSH and LQKENI. The CDR3: CASSPPGLAAAGKDEQYF. The CDR3 nucleotides read TGTGCCAGCTCACCTCCGGGACTAGCGGCGGCTGGTAAGGACGAGCAGTACTTC.

The chain couples TRBV9 to TRBJ2-1; unclear D gene. CDR1 and CDR2 (germline): SGDLS, YYNGEE. This CDR3 has 16 amino acids. V was clipped by 4 bases and J by 0 bases, with 14 bases between them. The CDR3 coding sequence is TGTGCCAGCAGCACCGGGCTCGAGAACTCCTACAATGAGCAGTTCTTC. Amino acids: CASSTGLENSYNEQFF.

This clonotype showed up just a few times. J is TRBJ2-1 and V is TRBV27; no reliable D call. The CDR3 extends over 14 amino acids. Trimming cost V 4 bases and J 6 bases, with 13 bases left between them. Germline CDR1 is MNHEY and CDR2 is SMNVEV (reference sequence). As DNA, the CDR3 is TGTGCCAGCAGTTCTCCCCGCGACGTCAATGAGCAGTTCTTC. Residues: CASSSPRDVNEQFF.

This clonotype was seen ten or more times. The genes are TRBV28 and TRBJ2-7; D remains ambiguous. Germline V gene data show CDR1 as MDHEN and CDR2 as SYDVKM. CDR3 length: 11 residues. V was clipped by 3 bases and J by 5 bases, with 5 bases between them. CDR3 bases: TGTGCCAGCAGTTTTTCCGACGAGCAGTACTTC. Amino acids: CASSFSDEQYF.

This clonotype was observed at least ten times. This chain uses TRBV20-1 with TRBJ2-2; D unresolved. V lost 6 bases to trimming and J lost 3 bases, with 5 bases between them. The CDR3 is 11 amino acids. Germline loops: CDR1 DFQATT, CDR2 SNEGSKA (reference sequence). For the CDR3, the DNA is TGCAGTGCGGTCTACACCGGGGAGCTGTTTTTT. It translates to CSAVYTGELFF.

This clonotype has just a few counts. This sequence joins TRBV7-3 and TRBJ2-7; 13 bases fit TRBD2. The V gene end was trimmed by 6 bases and the J gene end by 3 bases; junction bases not matched to a gene: 8. The germline CDR1 and CDR2 sequences are SGHTA and FQGTGA. The CDR3 extends over 16 amino acids. CDR3 in DNA: TGTGCCAGCAGGCGGACTAGCGGGAGTCGGGTCTACGAGCAGTACTTC. It translates to CASRRTSGSRVYEQYF.

This clonotype was found many times. This chain joins TRBV6-1 and TRBJ2-5; tentatively, D is TRBD1 or TRBD2 (7 bases each). Germline V gene lookup returns CDR1 MNHNS and CDR2 SASEGT. V lost 7 bases and J 5 bases, leaving 20 bases between the germline ends. CDR3 length equals 15 residues. CDR3 residues: CASTQGGRARETQYF. The DNA of the CDR3 is TGTGCCAGCACCCAGGGGGGGAGGGCCCGGGAGACCCAGTACTTC.

This clonotype showed up many times. This rearrangement joins TRBV30 to TRBJ1-5, with D possibly being TRBD1 (6 bases). This CDR3 comprises 13 residues. Between the trimmed V and J ends, which lost 8 bases and 7 bases, there was a span of 18 bases. CDR1 is GTSNPN, CDR2 SVGIG, per germline (reference sequence). The CDR3 region has the DNA TGTGCCGCCAATTTGGGGGGCGGACAGCCCCAGCATTTT. Translating gives CAANLGGGQPQHF.

This clonotype was picked up many times. This rearrangement joins TRBV19 to TRBJ1-1; TRBD1 is a possible D gene (5 bases). This CDR3 is 18 amino acids long. Germline assignment: CDR1 LNHDA and CDR2 SQIVND (reference sequence). Trimming shortened V by 7 bases and J by 4 bases, and 28 bases separated the two germline ends. CDR3 nucleotide sequence: TGTGCCAGTACCCCCAAGGAGGAAGCGACAGTTGTATTCACTGAAGCTTTCTTT. Encoded protein: CASTPKEEATVVFTEAFF.

To note about this clonotype: A much larger clone lies one base from this, so it may be a read error. The gene calls are TRBV10-3 and TRBJ2-3, with D maybe TRBD1 (6 bases). V was pared by 3 bases and J by 1 base, with 11 bases between. This CDR3 spans 15 amino acids. From germline, CDR1 is ENHRY and CDR2 SYGVKD. CDR3 in DNA: TGTGCCATCAGTGAAAGACAGGCAGGCACAGATACGCAGTATTTT. This translates into CAISERQAGTDTQYF.

This clonotype was observed at least ten times. The chain couples TRBV27 to TRBJ2-1; tentatively, D is TRBD1 (5 bases). Germline CDR1 reads MNHEY; CDR2 reads SMNVEV (reference sequence). This CDR3 contains 16 residues. With 3 bases removed from V and 1 base from J, the gap between germline ends came to 13 bases. As DNA, the CDR3 is TGTGCCAGCAGTTTTTTCACAGGCGGATCCTACAATGAGCAGTTCTTC. Translated, it gives CASSFFTGGSYNEQFF.

This clonotype has at least ten counts. V and J are TRBV18 and TRBJ2-5; 10 bases fit TRBD1. The CDR3 contains 15 residues. The trim removed 5 bases at V and 4 bases at J, leaving 7 bases unmatched. CDR1 and CDR2 (germline): KGHSH, LQKENI. CDR3 coding DNA: TGTGCCAGCTCAGACGACAGGGGGCCGGGAGAGACCCAGTACTTC. Translated: CASSDDRGPGETQYF.

This clonotype showed up many times. This chain connects TRBV2 to TRBJ1-5, with a weak D call TRBD1 (5 bases). Trimming removed 6 bases at V and 0 bases at J, with 12 bases between. This CDR3 has 15 residues. CDR1 and CDR2 (germline): SNHLY, FYNNEI. The DNA of the CDR3 is TGTGCCAGCAGCGGGACGGAAGATAGCAATCAGCCCCAGCATTTT. Its translation: CASSGTEDSNQPQHF.

This clonotype was recorded at least ten times. V is TRBV18 and J is TRBJ2-7; TRBD1 might be the D (5 bases). V lost 3 bases to trimming and J lost 1 base, with 19 bases between them. Germline V gene data show CDR1 as KGHSH and CDR2 as LQKENI. The CDR3 sequence is 17 residues long. The CDR3 region is CASSPTLLDSRSYEQYF. CDR3 bases: TGTGCCAGCTCACCTACACTGCTCGACAGTCGGTCCTACGAGCAGTACTTC.

Only a few counts were recorded for this clonotype. The V call is TRBV2, the J call TRBJ2-7, with D perhaps TRBD2 (6 bases). Trimming cost V 5 bases and J 0 bases, with 14 bases left between them. The CDR3 sequence is 15 residues long. The germline V gene has CDR1 SNHLY and CDR2 FYNNEI. The CDR3 is CASSRWDSSSYEQYF. In DNA form, the CDR3 reads TGTGCCAGCAGTCGGTGGGACTCGAGCTCCTACGAGCAGTACTTC.

This clonotype has a count of ten or more. The rearrangement links TRBV29-1 to TRBJ1-4; D is uncertain. The germline gives CDR1 SQVTM, CDR2 ANQGSEA. V lost 6 bases to trimming and J lost 8 bases, with 16 bases between them. CDR3 length: 13 residues. CDR3 loop: CSVRTDLIEKLFF. The CDR3 DNA follows: TGCAGCGTCCGGACGGATTTAATAGAAAAACTGTTTTTT. The entire variable domain, with the rest obtained from reference TRBV29-1 and TRBJ1-4, is as follows: SAVISQKPSRDICQRGTSLTIQCQVDSQVTMMFWYRQQPGQSLTLIATANQGSEATYESGFVIDKFPISRPNLTFSTLTVSNMSPEDSSIYLCSVRTDLIEKLFFGSGTQLSVL.

This clonotype was seen many times. V gene TRBV28 combines with J gene TRBJ2-2, with D maybe TRBD2 (5 bases). The CDR3 is made up of 13 amino acids. The germline CDR1 and CDR2 sequences are MDHEN and SYDVKM. Trimming shortened V by 6 bases and J by 0 bases, and 5 bases separated the two germline ends. The CDR3 loop reads CASREANTGELFF. The DNA for the CDR3 is TGTGCCAGCAGGGAGGCGAACACCGGGGAGCTGTTTTTT.

This clonotype was observed many times. The J gene is TRBJ2-5, the V gene TRBV6-2 or TRBV6-3, with D possibly called TRBD1 or TRBD2 (6 bases each). The CDR3 is made up of 14 amino acids. Germline V gives CDR1 MNHEY, CDR2 SVGEGT. Between the trimmed V and J ends, which lost 4 bases and 4 bases, there was a span of 13 bases. The CDR3 sequence is CASSFTGRRETQYF. The DNA for the CDR3 is TGTGCCAGCAGTTTCACAGGGAGGAGAGAGACCCAGTACTTC.

This clonotype has a handful of counts. The chain links TRBV19 to TRBJ2-3, with D possibly TRBD2 on 5 matching bases. V gave up 8 bases and J gave up 2 bases, with 11 bases separating them. The CDR3 covers 13 residues. Germline CDR1 reads LNHDA; CDR2 reads SQIVND (reference sequence). DNA of the CDR3: TGTGCCAGTTCGCTAGCTGTCACAGATACGCAGTATTTT. Its translation is CASSLAVTDTQYF.

This clonotype was observed a handful of times. The genes are TRBV6-5 and TRBJ1-5, with 8 nucleotides matching TRBD1. Trimming at V came to 4 bases and at J to 7 bases, leaving 6 bases not matched to a gene. The CDR3 contains 14 residues. The germline V gene has CDR1 MNHEY and CDR2 SVGAGI. DNA of the CDR3: TGTGCCAGCAGTTTTAAACAGGGGGAACAGCCCCAGCATTTT. This gives the protein CASSFKQGEQPQHF.

This clonotype appeared many times. The chain employs TRBV6-5 and TRBJ1-1; 9 nucleotides agree with TRBD1. V was pared by 0 bases and J by 0 bases, with 11 bases of the junction left unmatched. CDR1 and CDR2 (germline): MNHEY, SVGAGI. CDR3 length: 19 amino acids. CDR3 protein: CASSYSKYRGLEMNTEAFF. The CDR3 coding sequence is TGTGCCAGCAGTTACTCGAAATACAGGGGGCTCGAAATGAACACTGAAGCTTTCTTT.